This T cell receptor beta chain was profiled in a study of T-cell reconstitution after alpha-beta-depleted transplantation in children. Preparation of the TCRbeta library used unique molecular identifiers. TCRdb re-derived calls from the PCR reads in MiXCR, one entry per CDR3 protein. The sample gives about 470,000 distinct CDR3 sequences, 43% of which show up once; 25% to 30% is in the top ten. Regarding the study as a whole: Surviving recipient cells, namely T cells and thymic progenitors, were the source of high day-60 TCRbeta diversity in some patients.

Per germline, CDR1 SGHRS and CDR2 YFSETQ. This CDR3 spans 15 amino acids. V was shortened by 5 bases and J by 4 bases, with 16 bases between the two germline ends. Only one count was recorded for this clonotype. Its specificity is unknown. This chain links TRBV5-1 with TRBJ1-5, with a weak D call TRBD1 (5 bases). The source was PBMCs, collected before TCRalphabeta/CD19-depleted stem cell transplant. The TCR was taken from a girl aged 2-10 years with aplastic anemia, due to receive a stem cell transplant. CDR3 loop: CASSERAGQNQPQHF. CDR3 DNA: TGCGCCAGCAGTGAAAGAGCAGGGCAGAATCAGCCCCAGCATTTT.